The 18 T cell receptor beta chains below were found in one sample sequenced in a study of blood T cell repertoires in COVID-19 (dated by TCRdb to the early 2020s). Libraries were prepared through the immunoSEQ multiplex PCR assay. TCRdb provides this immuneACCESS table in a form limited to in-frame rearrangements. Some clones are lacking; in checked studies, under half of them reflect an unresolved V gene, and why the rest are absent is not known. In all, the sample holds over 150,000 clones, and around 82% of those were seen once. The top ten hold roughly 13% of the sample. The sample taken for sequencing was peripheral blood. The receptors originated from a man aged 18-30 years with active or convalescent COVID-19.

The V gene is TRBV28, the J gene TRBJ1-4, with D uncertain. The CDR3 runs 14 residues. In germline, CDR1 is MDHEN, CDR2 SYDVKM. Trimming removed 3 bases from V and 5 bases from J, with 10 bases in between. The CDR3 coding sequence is TGTGCCAGCAGTTTGCCAGGCGTGAATGAAAAACTGTTTTTT. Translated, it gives CASSLPGVNEKLFF.

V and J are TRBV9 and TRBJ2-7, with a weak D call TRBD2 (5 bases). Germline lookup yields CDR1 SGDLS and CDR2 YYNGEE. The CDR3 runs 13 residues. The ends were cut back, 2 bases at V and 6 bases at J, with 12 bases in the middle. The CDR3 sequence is CASSVGTGSEQYF. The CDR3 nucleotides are TGTGCCAGCAGCGTCGGTACGGGGTCCGAGCAGTACTTC.

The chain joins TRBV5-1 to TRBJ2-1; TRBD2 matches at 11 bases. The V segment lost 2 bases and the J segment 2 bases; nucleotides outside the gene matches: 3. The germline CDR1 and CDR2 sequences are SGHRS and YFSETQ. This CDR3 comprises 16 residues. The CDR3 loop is CASSFLTSGTYNEQFF. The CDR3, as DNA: TGCGCCAGCAGCTTCTTGACTAGCGGGACCTACAATGAGCAGTTCTTC.

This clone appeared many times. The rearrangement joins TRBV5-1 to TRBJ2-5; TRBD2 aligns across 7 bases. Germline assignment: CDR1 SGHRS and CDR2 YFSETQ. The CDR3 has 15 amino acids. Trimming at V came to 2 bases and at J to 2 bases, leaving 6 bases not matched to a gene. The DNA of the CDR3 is TGCGCCAGCAGCTTCCGCAGGGAGGGGCAAGAGACCCAGTACTTC. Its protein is CASSFRREGQETQYF.

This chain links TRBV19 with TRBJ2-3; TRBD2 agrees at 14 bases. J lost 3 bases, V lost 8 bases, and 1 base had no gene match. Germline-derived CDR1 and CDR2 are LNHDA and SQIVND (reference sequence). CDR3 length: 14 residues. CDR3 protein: CASRTSGRTDTQYF. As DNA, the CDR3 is TGTGCCAGTCGGACTAGCGGGAGGACAGATACGCAGTATTTT.

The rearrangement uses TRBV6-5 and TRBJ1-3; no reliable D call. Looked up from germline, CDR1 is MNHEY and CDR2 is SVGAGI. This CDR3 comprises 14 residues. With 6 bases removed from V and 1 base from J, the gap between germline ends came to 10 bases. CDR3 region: CASSRAFSGNTIYF. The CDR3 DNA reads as TGTGCCAGCAGCCGAGCCTTTTCTGGAAACACCATATATTTT.

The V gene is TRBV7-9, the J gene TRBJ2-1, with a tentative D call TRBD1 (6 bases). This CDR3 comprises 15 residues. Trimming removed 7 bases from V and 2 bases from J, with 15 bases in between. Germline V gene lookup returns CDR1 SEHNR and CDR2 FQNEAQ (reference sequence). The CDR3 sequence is CASTPGTSTYNEQFF. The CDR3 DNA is TGTGCCAGCACCCCCGGGACAAGTACCTACAATGAGCAGTTCTTC.

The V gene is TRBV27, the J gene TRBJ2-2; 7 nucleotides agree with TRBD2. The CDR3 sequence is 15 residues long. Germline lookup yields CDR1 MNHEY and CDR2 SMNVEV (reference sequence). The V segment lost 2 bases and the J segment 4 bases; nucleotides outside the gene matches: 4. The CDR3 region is CASSLQRGATGELFF. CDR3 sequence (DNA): TGTGCCAGCAGTTTACAGCGGGGAGCCACCGGGGAGCTGTTTTTT.

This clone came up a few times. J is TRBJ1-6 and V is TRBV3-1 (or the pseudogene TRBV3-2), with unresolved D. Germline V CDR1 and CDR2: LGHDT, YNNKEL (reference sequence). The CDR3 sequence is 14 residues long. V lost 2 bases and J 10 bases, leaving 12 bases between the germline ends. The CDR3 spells CASSQSSGRSPLHF. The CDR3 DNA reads TGTGCCAGCAGCCAATCGTCGGGGAGATCACCCCTCCACTTT.

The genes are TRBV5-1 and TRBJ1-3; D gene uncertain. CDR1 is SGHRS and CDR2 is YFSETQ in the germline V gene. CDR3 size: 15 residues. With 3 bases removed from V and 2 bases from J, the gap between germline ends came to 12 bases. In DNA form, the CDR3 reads TGCGCCAGCAGCTCCGCTTCTCAGGCTGGAAACACCATATATTTT. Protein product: CASSSASQAGNTIYF.

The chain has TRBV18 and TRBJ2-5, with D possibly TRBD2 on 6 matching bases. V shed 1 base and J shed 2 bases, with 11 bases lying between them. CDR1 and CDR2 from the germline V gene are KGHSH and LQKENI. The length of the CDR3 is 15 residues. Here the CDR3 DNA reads TGTGCCAGCTCACCACAGCGGGCAAATCAAGAGACCCAGTACTTC. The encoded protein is CASSPQRANQETQYF.

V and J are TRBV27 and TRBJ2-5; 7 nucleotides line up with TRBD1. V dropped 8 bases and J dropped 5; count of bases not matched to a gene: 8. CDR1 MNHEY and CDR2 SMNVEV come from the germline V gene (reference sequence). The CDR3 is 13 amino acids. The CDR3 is CASGRTGWETQYF. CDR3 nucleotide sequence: TGTGCCAGCGGAAGGACAGGCTGGGAGACCCAGTACTTC.

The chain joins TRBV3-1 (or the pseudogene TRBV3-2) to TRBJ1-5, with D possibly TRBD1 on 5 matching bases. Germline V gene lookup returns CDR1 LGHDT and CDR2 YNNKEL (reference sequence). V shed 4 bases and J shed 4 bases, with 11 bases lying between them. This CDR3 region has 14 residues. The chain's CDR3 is CASSPGLGNQPQHF. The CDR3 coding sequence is TGTGCCAGCAGCCCGGGACTGGGGAATCAGCCCCAGCATTTT.

For the CDR3, the DNA is TGTGCCAGCAGTGATTGGCAGGACACCGGGGAGCTGTTTTTT. It translates to CASSDWQDTGELFF. J is TRBJ2-2 and V is TRBV6-4; D uncertain. The CDR3 runs to 14 residues. Trimming left V 3 bases short and J 3 bases short, with 8 bases between. Germline values: CDR1 MRHNA, CDR2 SNTAGT.

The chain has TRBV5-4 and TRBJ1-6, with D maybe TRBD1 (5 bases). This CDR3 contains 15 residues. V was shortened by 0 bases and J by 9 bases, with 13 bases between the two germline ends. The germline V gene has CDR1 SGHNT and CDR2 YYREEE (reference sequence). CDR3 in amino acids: CASSLDRDSSSPLHF. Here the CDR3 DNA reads TGTGCCAGCAGCTTGGATCGGGACTCAAGTTCACCCCTCCACTTT. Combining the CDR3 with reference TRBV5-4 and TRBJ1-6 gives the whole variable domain ETGVTQSPTHLIKTRGQQVTLRCSSQSGHNTVSWYQQALGQGPQFIFQYYREEENGRGNFPPRFSGLQFPNYSSELNVNALELDDSALYLCASSLDRDSSSPLHFGNGTRLTVT.

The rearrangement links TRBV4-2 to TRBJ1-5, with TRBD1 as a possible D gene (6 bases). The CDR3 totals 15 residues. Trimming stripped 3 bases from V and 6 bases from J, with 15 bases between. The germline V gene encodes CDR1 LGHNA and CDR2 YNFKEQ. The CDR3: CASSQIQGSFQPQHF. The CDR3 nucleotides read TGTGCCAGCAGCCAGATACAGGGATCGTTTCAGCCCCAGCATTTT.

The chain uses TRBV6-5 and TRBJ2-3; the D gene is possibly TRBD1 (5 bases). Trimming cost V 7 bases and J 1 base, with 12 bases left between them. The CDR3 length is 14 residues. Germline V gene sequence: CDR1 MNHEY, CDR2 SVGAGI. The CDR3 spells CASKSTGRTDTQYF. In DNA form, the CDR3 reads TGTGCCAGCAAAAGCACAGGTCGCACAGATACGCAGTATTTT.

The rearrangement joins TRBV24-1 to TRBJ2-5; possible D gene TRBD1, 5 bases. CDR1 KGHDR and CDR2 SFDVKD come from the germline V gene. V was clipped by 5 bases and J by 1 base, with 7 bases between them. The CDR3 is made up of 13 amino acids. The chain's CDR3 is CATSGGSQETQYF. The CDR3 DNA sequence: TGTGCCACCAGTGGGGGCAGCCAAGAGACCCAGTACTTC.